This T cell receptor (beta chain) appears in the sequencing data of a study of blood T cell repertoires in COVID-19. As for the study in general: The samples span acute and convalescent COVID-19 from the United States, Italy and Spain. Nucleic acid was either cDNA or gDNA, and it came from T cells, B-cell-depleted T cells, or PBMCs.

As originally analysed: For nucleated cells, counts were estimated from reference gene primer amplification. TCRdb's copy holds only in-frame clones and misses some; the assay was immunoSEQ multiplex PCR. Clone size and the V and J calls come from that table; the DNA yielded D and trimming. This sample has about 110,000 clones, with 75% to 85% found just once. This TCR was recovered from a woman aged 60-75 years with acute or convalescent COVID-19. Sequenced material: peripheral blood.

Written as DNA, the CDR3 is TGCGCCAGCAGCCAAGACCAATTCACAGATACGCAGTATTTT. Its translation: CASSQDQFTDTQYF. This chain links TRBV4-3 with TRBJ2-3; no reliable D call. The CDR3 has 14 amino acids. V was cut by 0 bases and J by 2 bases, with 6 bases left in between. Per germline, CDR1 LGHNA and CDR2 YSLEER.